This T cell receptor beta chain was identified during a study of blood T cell repertoires in COVID-19. Study-level information: The analysed material was cDNA or gDNA that came from T cells, B-cell-depleted T cells, or PBMCs.

How the authors handled the data: Amplification from reference gene primers served as the basis for estimated nucleated cell counts. The assay was immunoSEQ multiplex PCR, and TCRdb's table has in-frame clones only and misses some. V and J calls and clone size are copied from that table; D and trimming were computed from the DNA. The sample includes about 75,000 clones, around 83% of them seen just once. Germline V gene data show CDR1 as KGHSH and CDR2 as LQKENI. Trimming cost V 4 bases and J 6 bases; bases outside gene matches: 4. CDR3 size: 13 residues. The chain is built from TRBV18 and TRBJ1-1; 8 bases are shared with TRBD1. This clonotype originated in a woman between 50 and 59 years old with acute or convalescent COVID-19. The sequenced material came from peripheral blood. The CDR3 nucleotides read TGTGCCAGCTCACAACAGGGGGGGGCTGAAGCTTTCTTT. It specifies CASSQQGGAEAFF.